Listed below are T cell receptor beta chains from one sample, sequenced in a study of blood T cell repertoires in COVID-19. Clones were sequenced by immunoSEQ multiplex PCR, and TCRdb holds only the in-frame ones, with some missing. In the table there are some 270,000 clones, over 75% of which are singletons. The sequencing sample was made of PBMCs or T cells enriched from blood (not recorded which). These TCRs come from a woman in her thirties or forties who had been exposed to COVID-19. Both conserved end residues are part of each CDR3. Fields, in order: J gene, V gene, D gene, clone size, CDR3 protein, CDR3 DNA. The D gene is left open where the match is weak. Expanded clones get a size class; other rows say once, few or many, or leave the size out.

j_call: TRBJ1-6
v_call: TRBV2
d_call: NA
clone_size: once
cdr3_aa: CASSDPAGASSSYNSPLHF
cdr3_nt: TGTGCCAGCAGTGATCCGGCAGGGGCTTCCAGCTCCTATAATTCACCCCTCCACTTT

j_call: TRBJ1-4
v_call: TRBV12-3/TRBV12-4
d_call: NA
clone_size: NA
cdr3_aa: CASSSDTNEKLFF
cdr3_nt: TGTGCCAGCAGTTCAGATACTAATGAAAAACTGTTTTTT

j_call: TRBJ2-2
v_call: TRBV4-1
d_call: TRBD2
clone_size: NA
cdr3_aa: CASSPTGLAEAGELFF
cdr3_nt: TGCGCCAGCAGCCCCACCGGGCTAGCGGAGGCCGGGGAGCTGTTTTTT

j_call: TRBJ2-7
v_call: TRBV5-4
d_call: TRBD1
clone_size: NA
cdr3_aa: CASSNGQGSYEQYF
cdr3_nt: TGTGCCAGCAGCAACGGACAGGGCTCCTACGAGCAGTACTTC

j_call: TRBJ2-3
v_call: TRBV24-1
d_call: TRBD2
clone_size: NA
cdr3_aa: CATSDPWGLAADTQYF
cdr3_nt: TGTGCCACCAGTGATCCCTGGGGACTAGCAGCAGATACGCAGTATTTT

j_call: TRBJ2-2
v_call: TRBV5-4
d_call: TRBD2
clone_size: NA
cdr3_aa: CASRTQASGSSTGELFF
cdr3_nt: TGTGCCAGCAGGACGCAGGCTAGCGGGAGTTCGACCGGGGAGCTGTTTTTT

j_call: TRBJ2-5
v_call: TRBV18
d_call: TRBD2
clone_size: NA
cdr3_aa: CASSPRLANRETQYF
cdr3_nt: TGTGCCAGCTCACCACGACTAGCGAACCGGGAGACCCAGTACTTC

j_call: TRBJ1-5
v_call: TRBV11-2
d_call: TRBD1
clone_size: NA
cdr3_aa: CASSSDRGNQPQHF
cdr3_nt: TGTGCCAGCAGCTCGGACAGGGGGAATCAGCCCCAGCATTTT

j_call: TRBJ2-2
v_call: TRBV3-1/TRBV3-2
d_call: NA
clone_size: NA
cdr3_aa: CASSQRGGANTGELFF
cdr3_nt: TGTGCCAGCAGCCAACGAGGCGGGGCGAACACCGGGGAGCTGTTTTTT

j_call: TRBJ2-1
v_call: TRBV7-9
d_call: NA
clone_size: NA
cdr3_aa: CASSPTGNEQFF
cdr3_nt: TGTGCCAGCAGCCCGACAGGAAATGAGCAGTTCTTC

j_call: TRBJ2-7
v_call: TRBV4-1
d_call: NA
clone_size: NA
cdr3_aa: CASTPSHQGSYEQYF
cdr3_nt: TGCGCCAGCACGCCGTCCCATCAGGGTAGCTACGAGCAGTACTTC

j_call: TRBJ1-2
v_call: TRBV6-5
d_call: NA
clone_size: NA
cdr3_aa: CASWGQGYGYTF
cdr3_nt: TGTGCCAGCTGGGGCCAGGGCTATGGCTACACCTTC

j_call: TRBJ1-5
v_call: TRBV29-1
d_call: NA
clone_size: NA
cdr3_aa: CSAGAGGANQPQHF
cdr3_nt: TGCAGCGCTGGGGCGGGGGGCGCGAATCAGCCCCAGCATTTT

j_call: TRBJ1-1
v_call: TRBV7-6
d_call: NA
clone_size: once
cdr3_aa: CASSLDYSRNTEAFF
cdr3_nt: TGTGCCAGCAGCTTAGACTACTCCAGGAACACTGAAGCTTTCTTT

j_call: TRBJ2-3
v_call: TRBV29-1
d_call: TRBD2
clone_size: NA
cdr3_aa: CSAGLAGGPTDTQYF
cdr3_nt: TGCAGCGCCGGACTAGCGGGAGGCCCCACAGATACGCAGTATTTT